This T cell receptor (beta chain) was obtained from a study of T cell responses to AZD1222 COVID-19 vaccine. Study-wide points: There were vaccine-associated CD4 TCRs across spike, dominant at 160-218 and 743-854. Donors were mostly white British, more females; clonal diversity possibly underestimated. The repertoires were collected only after the peak T cell response.

The table came from immunoSEQ multiplex PCR; TCRdb's copy has only in-frame clones and leaves some out. The table lists roughly 130,000 clones, roughly 94% of them singletons, with 6% to 7% in the top ten. Germline V gene data show CDR1 as SGHAT and CDR2 as FQNNGV. Trimming pared 7 bases from V and 0 bases from J, leaving 22 bases between. CDR3 length: 18 residues. Remarks on this clone: The antigen is unknown.

Specimen: peripheral blood, collected on day 0 of AZD1222 vaccination. This sequence joins TRBV11-2 and TRBJ1-3; D perhaps matches TRBD1 (6 bases). The sequence derives from an adult in good health. The CDR3 region has the DNA TGTGCCAGCACATCGATTAGGGGGGGCGGCGGCTCTGGAAACACCATATATTTT. Protein product: CASTSIRGGGGSGNTIYF.